These T cell receptor beta chains were read from a single sample in a study of blood T cell repertoires in COVID-19. Some clones are missing from TCRdb's copy, which holds only in-frame ones; the method was immunoSEQ multiplex PCR. The sample contains roughly 190,000 clones, roughly 87% of which appear only once. Source material: peripheral blood. These receptors originate from a woman between 55 and 75 years old with COVID-19, enrolled during active disease. The conserved cysteine and the conserved F or W are not part of the CDR3 here.

v_call	j_call	cdr3_aa
TRBV5-1	TRBJ2-5	ASSLAGGQETQY
TRBV7-2	TRBJ1-5	ASSWGQRESPQH
TRBV5-4	TRBJ1-4	ASSPGQGREKLF
TRBV27	TRBJ2-2	ASSPTGTETGELF
TRBV19	TRBJ1-6	ASSMGRDSPLH
TRBV5-1	TRBJ2-2	ASSLGSGTRNTGELF
TRBV7-2	TRBJ2-3	ASSPILAGTDTQY
TRBV28	TRBJ2-7	ASSHYYEQY
TRBV6-5	TRBJ2-5	ASSSRGYETQY
TRBV5-4	TRBJ2-3	ASSVKSGSGSDTQY
TRBV5-1	TRBJ2-2	ASSLSGGLSPTGELF
TRBV24-1	TRBJ1-2	ATSGPDRGDYGYT
TRBV7-9	TRBJ1-4	ASSLRTGGGILSGEKLF
TRBV27	TRBJ1-5	ASSSAGAPGGRPQH
TRBV18	TRBJ2-2	ASSRALGQGNTGELF
TRBV2	TRBJ2-1	ASSGNREVNNEQF
TRBV5-6	TRBJ1-1	ASSLNWDRILNTEAF
TRBV18	TRBJ2-1	ASSPRTSGPYNEQF
TRBV7-9	TRBJ1-6	ASSLREQGNSPLH
TRBV6-4	TRBJ1-1	ASSLDRNTEAF
TRBV7-8	TRBJ2-1	ASSLAPDSRINEQF
TRBV10-1	TRBJ2-1	ASSVGGGALGQF
TRBV15	TRBJ1-2	ATSLSNYGYT
TRBV11-2	TRBJ1-3	ASSLAHSFSGNTIY
TRBV29-1	TRBJ1-4	SVGWAGGKLF
TRBV13	TRBJ2-3	ASSPGSSGADTQY
TRBV28	TRBJ1-2	ASRTRQIYGYT
TRBV28	TRBJ2-1	ASTSAGGVFGEQF
TRBV5-1	TRBJ1-3	ASSQQSSGNTIY